Following are 28 T cell receptor beta chains from one sample sequenced in a study of shared clonotypes between healthy human individuals. Only in-frame clones appear in the TCRdb table, and some are missing; sequencing was by immunoSEQ multiplex PCR. The profile covers under 1 million clones, with 95% to 97% appearing a single time and about 0.25% taken by the ten largest. Naive CD8 cells lacked CD45RO and underwent positive selection for CCR7, leaving out terminally differentiated effector memory CD45RA+ cells. Sequencing was done on a sample of naive CD8+ T cells sorted from blood. These receptors all come from a man younger than 40 in good health.

Points on this clone: This sample includes further DNA sequences coding for the same CDR3. CDR3 sequence reads: CASSMGGYEQYF. The CDR3 bases are TGTGCCAGTAGTATGGGGGGGTACGAGCAGTACTTC. This chain links TRBV19 with TRBJ2-7, with 7 bases that match TRBD2. This CDR3 comprises 12 residues. Trimming at V came to 3 bases and at J to 4 bases, leaving 0 bases not matched to a gene. Germline loops: CDR1 LNHDA, CDR2 SQIVND (reference sequence). Full variable domain (outside the CDR3, taken from reference TRBV19 and TRBJ2-7): DGGITQSPKYLFRKEGQNVTLSCEQNLNHDAMYWYRQDPGQGLRLIYYSQIVNDFQKGDIAEGYSVSREKKESFPLTVTSAQKNPTAFYLCASSMGGYEQYFGPGTRLTVT.

The chain joins TRBV20-1 to TRBJ2-7; 8 nucleotides line up with TRBD1. The V segment lost 6 bases and the J segment 7 bases; nucleotides outside the gene matches: 5. Germline V lookup: CDR1 DFQATT, CDR2 SNEGSKA (reference sequence). CDR3 length: 11 amino acids. The CDR3 coding sequence is TGCAGTGCAAGTACAGGGGGGGAGCAGTACTTC. It yields the protein CSASTGGEQYF.

Turning to this clone: The same CDR3 can be traced to other DNA sequences in this sample. V is TRBV19 and J is TRBJ2-1; 8 bases line up with TRBD1. Germline V lookup: CDR1 LNHDA, CDR2 SQIVND (reference sequence). Trimming removed 1 base from V and 4 bases from J; junction bases left unmatched: 0. The CDR3 loop spans 14 amino acids. CDR3 protein: CASSIGQGYNEQFF. The CDR3 DNA is TGTGCCAGTAGTATAGGACAGGGGTACAATGAGCAGTTCTTC.

This chain uses TRBV4-1 with TRBJ1-1; D perhaps matches TRBD1 (5 bases). Between the trimmed V and J ends, which lost 1 base and 1 base, there was a span of 13 bases. CDR1 and CDR2 (germline): MGHRA, YSYEKL. This CDR3 has 16 amino acids. The DNA of the CDR3 is TGCGCCAGCAGCCAAGTGATAGACAGCCCGAACACTGAAGCTTTCTTT. Residues: CASSQVIDSPNTEAFF.

In this sample, this clone turned up once. V gene TRBV10-3 combines with J gene TRBJ2-7; D is possibly TRBD1 or TRBD2 (6 bases each). The CDR3 length is 17 residues. Per germline, CDR1 ENHRY and CDR2 SYGVKD. V was cut by 0 bases and J by 4 bases, with 19 bases left in between. This chain's CDR3 is CAISESVTGSGGYEQYF. CDR3 DNA: TGTGCCATCAGTGAGTCTGTGACAGGAAGTGGGGGGTACGAGCAGTACTTC.

V usage is TRBV5-1 and J usage is TRBJ2-3; D is perhaps TRBD1 (5 bases). The V end lost 0 bases, the J end lost 10 bases, and 15 bases lay between the germline ends. The CDR3 consists of 14 residues. The germline V gene encodes CDR1 SGHRS and CDR2 YFSETQ. The CDR3 loop reads CASSLELLGQAQYF. DNA of the CDR3: TGCGCCAGCAGCTTGGAGCTCTTGGGGCAGGCGCAGTATTTT.

The chain uses TRBV13 and TRBJ2-7, with 10 bases matching TRBD2. The V gene end was trimmed by 2 bases and the J gene end by 9 bases; junction bases not matched to a gene: 10. The germline V gene encodes CDR1 PRHDT and CDR2 FYEKMQ (reference sequence). This CDR3 is built from 15 residues. The CDR3 is CASSLSGLASLGQYF. As DNA, the CDR3 is TGTGCCAGCAGCTTATCGGGACTAGCGAGTTTAGGGCAGTACTTC.

To note about this clone: Other nucleotide sequences from this sample produce the same CDR3. The chain uses TRBV7-8 and TRBJ2-1; no clear D gene. CDR1 and CDR2 from the germline V gene are SGHVS and FQNEAQ. The CDR3 has 15 residues. The V end was cut by 6 bases, the J end by 0 bases, with 12 bases between. This CDR3 reads CASSSGPSSYNEQFF. The CDR3 DNA is TGTGCCAGCAGTTCTGGTCCGAGCTCCTACAATGAGCAGTTCTTC.

The chain is built from TRBV30 and TRBJ1-2; D is uncertain. V lost 3 bases and J lost 7, with 9 bases in between. The germline V gene encodes CDR1 GTSNPN and CDR2 SVGIG (reference sequence). This CDR3 contains 11 residues. CDR3 amino acids: CAWRTPGGYTF. CDR3 nucleotide sequence: TGTGCCTGGAGGACCCCGGGTGGCTACACCTTC.

The rearrangement uses TRBV29-1 and TRBJ2-3; D gene uncertain. The ends were cut back, 3 bases at V and 0 bases at J, with 7 bases in the middle. The germline V gene has CDR1 SQVTM and CDR2 ANQGSEA. CDR3 length: 13 amino acids. This CDR3 is CSVDLPSTDTQYF. CDR3 sequence (DNA): TGCAGCGTTGATTTACCGAGCACAGATACGCAGTATTTT.

V is TRBV4-3 and J is TRBJ2-7; TRBD1 matches 8 bases. J was trimmed by 6 bases and V by 0 bases; bases with no gene match: 13. The CDR3 is made up of 17 amino acids. Germline values: CDR1 LGHNA, CDR2 YSLEER. The CDR3 here is CASSQEGSGTGGREQYF. Written as DNA, the CDR3 is TGCGCCAGCAGCCAAGAAGGGTCCGGGACAGGCGGGCGCGAGCAGTACTTC.

Written as DNA, the CDR3 is TGTGCTAGTGGCGATCAACTAGTCCTCGACACCGGGGAGCTGTTTTTT. It encodes CASGDQLVLDTGELFF. The rearrangement links TRBV12-5 to TRBJ2-2, with TRBD2 as a possible D gene (5 bases). V dropped 6 bases and J dropped 3 bases, with 17 bases sitting between them. Germline CDR1 is LGHNT and CDR2 is FRNRAP. CDR3 length: 16 amino acids.

This chain connects TRBV7-9 to TRBJ2-3, with 13 positions matching TRBD2. There are 15 residues in the CDR3. The germline V gene encodes CDR1 SEHNR and CDR2 FQNEAQ (reference sequence). Losses at the gene ends were 4 bases for V and 7 bases for J; bases not matched to a gene: 5. Here the CDR3 DNA reads TGTGCCAGCAGCTCTCCCGGGACTAGCGGGAATACGCAGTATTTT. It specifies CASSSPGTSGNTQYF.

The chain links TRBV4-2 to TRBJ1-2; D unresolved. Germline loops: CDR1 LGHNA, CDR2 YNFKEQ. The CDR3 loop spans 15 amino acids. The germline V and J ends were trimmed by 1 base and 0 bases, with 9 bases remaining between them. The CDR3 spells CASSQGHSTNYGYTF. The DNA of the CDR3 is TGTGCCAGCAGCCAAGGACATTCGACTAACTATGGCTACACCTTC.

The chain combines TRBV11-3 with TRBJ2-1; a possible D gene is TRBD1 (5 bases). The CDR3 covers 11 residues. Per the germline V gene, CDR1 is SGHNT and CDR2 is YENEEA. The V end was cut by 3 bases, the J end by 10 bases, with 7 bases between. In DNA, the CDR3 is TGTGCCAGCAGCTTTAGGGGAGAGCAGTTCTTC. This gives the protein CASSFRGEQFF.

The genes are TRBV11-2 and TRBJ2-7; 7 nucleotides match TRBD2. Germline V gene lookup returns CDR1 SGHAT and CDR2 FQNNGV. The trim removed 8 bases at V and 4 bases at J, leaving 5 bases unmatched. The CDR3 runs to 12 residues. CDR3 region: CASGGGTYEQYF. The DNA for the CDR3 is TGTGCCAGCGGGGGAGGGACTTACGAGCAGTACTTC.

This clone was recorded only once. The CDR3 region is CASSPMSTGVLNEQYF. The CDR3 nucleotides read TGTGCCAGCTCACCAATGTCCACAGGGGTTCTGAACGAGCAGTACTTC. The J gene is TRBJ2-7, the V gene TRBV18; TRBD1 matches 7 bases. The CDR3 extends over 16 amino acids. Germline V gene sequence: CDR1 KGHSH, CDR2 LQKENI. The trim removed 2 bases at V and 5 bases at J, leaving 12 bases unmatched.

The V call is TRBV4-1, the J call TRBJ2-1; D is unclear. Germline assignment: CDR1 MGHRA and CDR2 YSYEKL. This CDR3 region has 12 residues. V was trimmed by 2 bases and J by 8 bases, leaving 7 bases between them. CDR3 amino acids: CASSQIVDEQFF. The CDR3 DNA reads as TGCGCCAGCAGCCAAATTGTGGATGAGCAGTTCTTC.

About this clone itself: One junction end does not reproduce the germline sequence, and a read error may be involved. V gene TRBV7-7 combines with J gene TRBJ1-5; 9 nucleotides agree with TRBD1. Germline V gene lookup returns CDR1 SSHAT and CDR2 FNYEAQ (reference sequence). The CDR3 is 17 amino acids. The CDR3 region is CASSSGQGDYSNQPQHF. The CDR3 coding sequence is TGTGCTAGCAGCTCGGGACAGGGAGATTATAGCAATCAGCCCCAGCATTTT.

This clone was recorded once. The J gene is TRBJ1-2, the V gene TRBV6-5; D possibly corresponds to TRBD1 (6 bases). The CDR3 is 13 residues long. The V gene's germline CDR1 is MNHEY and CDR2 SVGAGI. Trimming pared 5 bases from V and 4 bases from J, leaving 11 bases between. The CDR3 here is CASSPGHSYGYTF. Written as DNA, the CDR3 is TGTGCCAGCAGTCCGGGACACAGCTATGGCTACACCTTC.

This chain links TRBV28 with TRBJ2-5; 7 nucleotides agree with TRBD2. The length of the CDR3 is 14 residues. Germline V lookup: CDR1 MDHEN, CDR2 SYDVKM. V was pared by 4 bases and J by 2 bases, with 4 bases of the junction left unmatched. The DNA for the CDR3 is TGTGCCAGCAGTTACGGGACTACTCAAGAGACCCAGTACTTC. Amino acids: CASSYGTTQETQYF.

Of note for this clone: The same CDR3 arises from other DNA sequences in this sample as well. CDR3 nucleotide sequence: TGTGCCAGCAGCTTAGCCGGGACTACAAATGAGCAGTTCTTC. Encoded protein: CASSLAGTTNEQFF. The chain recombines TRBV7-9 with TRBJ2-1, with TRBD2 matching 7 bases. Germline V gene data show CDR1 as SEHNR and CDR2 as FQNEAQ (reference sequence). CDR3 size: 14 residues. The V segment lost 0 bases and the J segment 7 bases; nucleotides outside the gene matches: 3.

This clone was detected only a few times. The genes are TRBV18 and TRBJ2-7, with TRBD1 matching 7 bases. V dropped 4 bases and J dropped 3; count of bases not matched to a gene: 18. The V gene's germline CDR1 is KGHSH and CDR2 LQKENI. There are 18 residues in the CDR3. The CDR3, as DNA: TGTGCCAGCTCACACAAAATGACCGGGACAGCATTTGACTACGAGCAGTACTTC. Its protein product is CASSHKMTGTAFDYEQYF.

This chain joins TRBV29-1 and TRBJ2-4, with 11 positions matching TRBD2. Germline lookup yields CDR1 SQVTM and CDR2 ANQGSEA. V shed 3 bases and J 0 bases; nucleotides not matched to a gene: 1. The CDR3 covers 15 residues. The DNA for the CDR3 is TGCAGCGTTGACGGACTAGCGGGAGCCAAAAACATTCAGTACTTC. This sequence encodes CSVDGLAGAKNIQYF.

The chain combines TRBV7-8 with TRBJ2-7, with 8 bases lining up with TRBD1. CDR3 length: 15 residues. The germline CDR1 and CDR2 sequences are SGHVS and FQNEAQ. After removal of 8 bases from V and 2 bases from J, the junction contained 11 bases not matched to a gene. The CDR3 loop is CASGSGGQATYEQYF. The CDR3 DNA sequence: TGTGCCAGCGGGTCTGGGGGACAGGCCACCTACGAGCAGTACTTC.

The J gene is TRBJ2-7, the V gene TRBV7-9; 8 nucleotides align to TRBD2. Germline assignment: CDR1 SEHNR and CDR2 FQNEAQ (reference sequence). The CDR3 length is 17 residues. The J segment lost 2 bases and the V segment lost 3 bases, leaving 12 bases of the junction unmatched. CDR3 loop: CASSFPSSGSTTYEQYF. In nucleotides, the CDR3 is TGTGCCAGCAGCTTTCCGTCTAGCGGGTCGACGACCTACGAGCAGTACTTC.

This clone was seen more than once but under ten times. The chain links TRBV10-1 to TRBJ2-1; D call uncertain. Germline values: CDR1 WNHNN, CDR2 SYGVQD (reference sequence). V was shortened by 1 base and J by 13 bases, with 17 bases between the two germline ends. This CDR3 comprises 14 residues. CDR3 in amino acids: CASSELGNPFSQFF. The CDR3, as DNA: TGCGCCAGCAGTGAGTTGGGCAACCCGTTCTCTCAGTTCTTC.

Comments on this clone: This sample includes further DNA sequences coding for the same CDR3. The rearrangement joins TRBV19 to TRBJ2-1; a weak D match, TRBD2 (6 bases). This CDR3 has 13 amino acids. Germline CDR1 LNHDA, CDR2 SQIVND (reference sequence). With 6 bases removed from V and 0 bases from J, the gap between germline ends came to 6 bases. The CDR3, as DNA: TGTGCCAGTAGCGGGAGCTCCTACAATGAGCAGTTCTTC. Its protein is CASSGSSYNEQFF.